This TCR beta chain was identified in a study of cytotoxic CD8 clonotypes in ibrutinib-treated CLL. Study-level points and caveats: Clonality rose at ibrutinib response, held steady in sustained remission, and fell toward baseline at progression.

Investigators sought sequencing depths of between 1 in 200,000 and 1 in 1 million T cells. Sequencing was performed with immunoSEQ multiplex PCR; in TCRdb, only in-frame clones are kept and a portion is missing. The sample has about 92,000 clones; 77% are singletons. The CDR3 is 12 amino acids. Trimming removed 5 bases from V and 6 bases from J, with 11 bases in between. Germline V lookup: CDR1 MNHNY, CDR2 SVGAGI (reference sequence). In the case of this clone: Its antigen is still unknown.

The chain couples TRBV6-6 to TRBJ2-7; D gene uncertain. The material sequenced was PBMCs, taken after 24 months of ibrutinib treatment. This clonotype was sampled from a human donor with chronic lymphocytic leukemia. CDR3: CASSPPAPEQYF. The CDR3 DNA reads as TGTGCCAGCAGTCCCCCGGCGCCCGAGCAGTACTTC.